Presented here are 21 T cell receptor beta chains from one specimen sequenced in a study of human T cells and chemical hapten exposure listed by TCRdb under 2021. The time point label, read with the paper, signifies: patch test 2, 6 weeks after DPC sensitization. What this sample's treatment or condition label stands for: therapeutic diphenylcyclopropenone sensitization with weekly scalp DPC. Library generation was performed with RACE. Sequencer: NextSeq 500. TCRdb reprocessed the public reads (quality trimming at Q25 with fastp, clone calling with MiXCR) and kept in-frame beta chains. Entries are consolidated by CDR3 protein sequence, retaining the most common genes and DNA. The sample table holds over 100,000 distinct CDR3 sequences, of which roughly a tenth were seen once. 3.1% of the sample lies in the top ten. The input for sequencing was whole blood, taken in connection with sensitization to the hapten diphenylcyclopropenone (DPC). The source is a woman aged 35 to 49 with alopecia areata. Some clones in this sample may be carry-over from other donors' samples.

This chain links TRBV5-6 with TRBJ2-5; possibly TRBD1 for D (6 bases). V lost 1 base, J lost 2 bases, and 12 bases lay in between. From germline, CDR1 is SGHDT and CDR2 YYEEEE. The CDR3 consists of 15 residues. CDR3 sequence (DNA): TGTGCCAGCAGCTTGCGAACAGGGTGGCAAGAGACCCAGTACTTC. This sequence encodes CASSLRTGWQETQYF.

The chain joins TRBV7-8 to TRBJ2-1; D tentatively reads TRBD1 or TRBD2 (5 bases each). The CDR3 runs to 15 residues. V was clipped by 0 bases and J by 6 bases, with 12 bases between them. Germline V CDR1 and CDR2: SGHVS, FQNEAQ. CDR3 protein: CASSLAGSGRNEQFF. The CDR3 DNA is TGTGCCAGCAGCTTAGCCGGGTCGGGGCGCAATGAGCAGTTCTTC.

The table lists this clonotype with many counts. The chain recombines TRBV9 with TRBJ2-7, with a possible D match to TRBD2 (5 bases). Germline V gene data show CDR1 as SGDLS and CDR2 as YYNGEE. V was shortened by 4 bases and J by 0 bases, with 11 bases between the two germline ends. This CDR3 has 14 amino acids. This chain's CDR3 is CASSRSGISYEQYF. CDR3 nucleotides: TGTGCCAGCAGCCGCTCCGGGATCTCCTACGAGCAGTACTTC. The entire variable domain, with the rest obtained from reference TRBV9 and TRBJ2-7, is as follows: DSGVTQTPKHLITATGQRVTLRCSPRSGDLSVYWYQQSLDQGLQFLIQYYNGEERAKGNILERFSAQQFPDLHSELNLSSLELGDSALYFCASSRSGISYEQYFGPGTRLTVT.

This CDR3 reads CASSLALRGVPDTQYF. CDR3 coding DNA: TGTGCCAGCAGCTTAGCGCTGCGGGGGGTCCCGGATACGCAGTATTTT. The gene calls are TRBV7-8 and TRBJ2-3, with TRBD2 matching 8 bases. There are 16 residues in the CDR3. Unmatched junction bases numbered 8, after V lost 0 bases and J lost 6 bases. CDR1 and CDR2 from the germline V gene are SGHVS and FQNEAQ.

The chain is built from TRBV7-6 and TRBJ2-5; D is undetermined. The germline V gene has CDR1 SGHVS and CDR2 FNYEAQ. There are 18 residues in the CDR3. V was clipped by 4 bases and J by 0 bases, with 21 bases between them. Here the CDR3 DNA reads TGTGCCAGCAGCTACCCGATGTCCGGGCAGTCCAACCAAGAGACCCAGTACTTC. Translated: CASSYPMSGQSNQETQYF.

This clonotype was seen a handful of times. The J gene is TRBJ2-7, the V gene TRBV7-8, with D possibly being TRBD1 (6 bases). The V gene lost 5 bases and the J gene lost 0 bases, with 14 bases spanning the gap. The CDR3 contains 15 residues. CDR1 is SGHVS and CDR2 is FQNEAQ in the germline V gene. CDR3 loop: CASSLRTGSSYEQYF. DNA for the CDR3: TGTGCCAGCAGCCTAAGAACAGGGTCCTCCTACGAGCAGTACTTC. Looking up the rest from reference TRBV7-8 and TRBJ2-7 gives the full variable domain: GAGVSQSPRYKVAKRGQDVALRCDPISGHVSLFWYQQALGQGPEFLTYFQNEAQLDKSGLPSDRFFAERPEGSVSTLKIQRTQQEDSAVYLCASSLRTGSSYEQYFGPGTRLTVT.

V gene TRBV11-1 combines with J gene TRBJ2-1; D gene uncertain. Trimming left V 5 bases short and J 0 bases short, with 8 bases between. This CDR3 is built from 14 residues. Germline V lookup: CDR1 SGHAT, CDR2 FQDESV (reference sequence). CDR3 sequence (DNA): TGTGCCAGCAGCCCGTATAGCTCCTACAATGAGCAGTTCTTC. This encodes CASSPYSSYNEQFF.

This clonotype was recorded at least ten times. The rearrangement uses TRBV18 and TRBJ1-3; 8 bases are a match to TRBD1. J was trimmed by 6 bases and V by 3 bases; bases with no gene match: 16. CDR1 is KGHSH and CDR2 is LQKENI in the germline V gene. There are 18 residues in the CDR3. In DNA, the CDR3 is TGTGCCAGCTCACCTCTAAGACAGGGGACTCCTCTCGCAAACACCATATATTTT. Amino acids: CASSPLRQGTPLANTIYF.

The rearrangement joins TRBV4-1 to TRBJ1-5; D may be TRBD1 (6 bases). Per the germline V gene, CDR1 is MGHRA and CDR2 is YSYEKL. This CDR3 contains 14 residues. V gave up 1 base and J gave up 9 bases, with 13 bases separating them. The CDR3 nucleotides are TGCGCCAGCAGCCAAGCAGGGGCCATGGGGCCCCAGCATTTT. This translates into CASSQAGAMGPQHF.

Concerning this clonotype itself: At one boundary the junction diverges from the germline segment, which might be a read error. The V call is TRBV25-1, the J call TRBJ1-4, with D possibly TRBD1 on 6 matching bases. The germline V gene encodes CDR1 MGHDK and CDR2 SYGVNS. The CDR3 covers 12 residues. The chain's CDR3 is CACSQGGGGLFF. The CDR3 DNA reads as TGTGCCTGCAGTCAGGGCGGGGGCGGACTGTTTTTT.

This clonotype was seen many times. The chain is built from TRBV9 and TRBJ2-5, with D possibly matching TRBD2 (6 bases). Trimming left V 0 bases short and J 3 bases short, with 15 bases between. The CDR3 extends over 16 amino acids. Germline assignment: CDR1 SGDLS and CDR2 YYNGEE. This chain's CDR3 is CASSVGNGRGKETQYF. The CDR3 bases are TGTGCCAGCAGCGTAGGCAACGGACGGGGGAAAGAGACCCAGTACTTC.

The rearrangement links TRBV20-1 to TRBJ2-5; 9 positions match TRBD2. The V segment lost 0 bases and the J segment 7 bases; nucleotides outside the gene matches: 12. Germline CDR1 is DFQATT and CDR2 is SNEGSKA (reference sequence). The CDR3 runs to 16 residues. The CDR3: CSARDASGGRLWTQYF. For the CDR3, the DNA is TGCAGTGCTAGAGATGCGAGCGGGGGGCGCCTGTGGACCCAGTACTTC.

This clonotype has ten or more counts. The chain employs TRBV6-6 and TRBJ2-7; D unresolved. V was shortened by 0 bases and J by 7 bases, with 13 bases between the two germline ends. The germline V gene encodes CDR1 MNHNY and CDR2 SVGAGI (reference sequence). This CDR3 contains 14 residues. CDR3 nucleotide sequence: TGTGCCAGCAGTTACTCGTTACACGACTTGGAGCAGTACTTC. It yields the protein CASSYSLHDLEQYF.

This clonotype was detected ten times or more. CDR3 sequence (DNA): TGCAGTGCTAGAGATGGGGTCAACTATGGCTACACCTTC. Protein product: CSARDGVNYGYTF. The chain recombines TRBV20-1 with TRBJ1-2; D is unresolved. V dropped 0 bases and J dropped 2 bases, with 7 bases sitting between them. The CDR3 is 13 residues long. Germline V gene data show CDR1 as DFQATT and CDR2 as SNEGSKA (reference sequence).

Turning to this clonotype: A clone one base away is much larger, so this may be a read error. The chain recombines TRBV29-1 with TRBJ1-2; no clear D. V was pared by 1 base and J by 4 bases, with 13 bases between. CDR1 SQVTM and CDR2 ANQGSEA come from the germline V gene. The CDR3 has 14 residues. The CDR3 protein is CSVEVYPEPYGYTF. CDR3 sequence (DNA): TGCAGCGTTGAAGTTTATCCGGAGCCCTATGGCTACACCTTC.

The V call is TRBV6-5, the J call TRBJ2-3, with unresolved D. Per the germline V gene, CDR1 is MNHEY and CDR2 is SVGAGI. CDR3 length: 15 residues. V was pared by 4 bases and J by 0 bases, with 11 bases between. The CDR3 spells CASSSLDGSTDTQYF. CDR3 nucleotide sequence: TGTGCCAGCAGTTCCCTGGACGGGAGCACAGATACGCAGTATTTT.

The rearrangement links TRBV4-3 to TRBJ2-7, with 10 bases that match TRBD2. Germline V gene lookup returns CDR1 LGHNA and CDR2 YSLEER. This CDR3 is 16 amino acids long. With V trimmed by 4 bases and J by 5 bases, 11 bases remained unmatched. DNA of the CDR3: TGCGCCAGCAGCCCCGGGGAGCGGGGGGGCAGCGACGAGCAGTACTTC. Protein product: CASSPGERGGSDEQYF.

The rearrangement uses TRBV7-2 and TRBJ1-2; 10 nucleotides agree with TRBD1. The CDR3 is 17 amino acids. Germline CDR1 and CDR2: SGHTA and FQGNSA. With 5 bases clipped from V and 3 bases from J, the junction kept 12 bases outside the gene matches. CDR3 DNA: TGTGCCAGCAGCGCGACAGGGGGCAGCGAGATCTACTATGGCTACACCTTC. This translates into CASSATGGSEIYYGYTF.

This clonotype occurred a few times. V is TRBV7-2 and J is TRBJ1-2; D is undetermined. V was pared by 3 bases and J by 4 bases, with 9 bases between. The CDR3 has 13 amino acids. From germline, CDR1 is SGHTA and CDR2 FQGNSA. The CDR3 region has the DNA TGTGCCAGCAGCTTCCTTACTCGCTATGGCTACACCTTC. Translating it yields CASSFLTRYGYTF.

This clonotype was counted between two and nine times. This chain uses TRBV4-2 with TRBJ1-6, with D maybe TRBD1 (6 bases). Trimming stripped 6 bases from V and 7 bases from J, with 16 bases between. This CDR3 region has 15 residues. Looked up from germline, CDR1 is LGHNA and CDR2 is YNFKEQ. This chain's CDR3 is CASRPTGTPNSPLHF. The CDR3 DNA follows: TGTGCCAGCAGGCCTACCGGGACACCCAATTCACCCCTCCACTTT.

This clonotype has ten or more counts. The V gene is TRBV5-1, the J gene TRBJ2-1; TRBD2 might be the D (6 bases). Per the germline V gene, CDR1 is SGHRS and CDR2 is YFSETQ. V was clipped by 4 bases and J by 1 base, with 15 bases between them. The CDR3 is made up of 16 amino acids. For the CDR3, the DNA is TGCGCCAGCAGCCCGGGCTGGAGGGAGTCCTACAATGAGCAGTTCTTC. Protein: CASSPGWRESYNEQFF.